This entry is about one TCR beta chain. Profiling relied on immunoSEQ multiplex PCR, and the TCRdb table lists in-frame clones only, not all of them. The repertoire holds tens of thousands of clones, around 86% seen once, with under 4.5% in the top ten. Germline V gives CDR1 LNHDA, CDR2 SQIVND (reference sequence). J lost 7 bases, V lost 6 bases, and 11 bases had no gene match. The CDR3 runs 15 residues. These data belong to a study of blood T cell repertoires in COVID-19. Sequencing was done on a sample of peripheral blood. The chain combines TRBV19 with TRBJ1-2; 10 bases are a match to TRBD1. The origin of this receptor is a man aged 55 to 70 with acute or convalescent COVID-19. CDR3 coding DNA: TGTGCCAGTAGACCAACGGGACAGGGGAGGAGTGGCTACACCTTC. It codes for CASRPTGQGRSGYTF.